The sequence of this T cell receptor beta chain was determined in a study of blood T cell repertoires in COVID-19 (TCRdb year 2020). Regarding the study in general: Samples covering the acute and convalescent phases of COVID-19 were provided by collaborators in the United States, Italy and Spain. Where available, HLA class I and class II types were taken from metadata supplied by the sample provider and were not determined by assay-based typing. The repertoires were released in a freely available public database meant as a resource for research on the immune response to SARS-CoV-2. The samples were drawn from two sources: the first 160 participants of the ongoing ImmuneRACE study, and 1,000 to 1,500 subjects contributed by 6 global collaborators. The prospective study material was composed of cDNA or gDNA derived from T cells, B-cell-depleted T cells, or PBMCs. Deeply sampled blood TCRbeta repertoires from subjects exposed to, actively infected with, or recovered from COVID-19 were included in the dataset. The sample metadata nearly always contained a de-identified subject ID, COVID-19 status, age in years and sex.

TCRbeta CDR3 regions were amplified from genomic DNA using the immunoSEQ Assay, a bias-controlled multiplex PCR. The original pipeline was this. The number of nucleated cells in each sample was estimated from the amplification of reference gene primers within the assay. To quantify the absolute abundance of each unique TCRbeta CDR3 rearrangement, sequence reads were collapsed and filtered. For each sample, productive Simpson clonality was calculated as the square root of Simpson's diversity index over productive rearrangements. TCRdb retrieved this table from immuneACCESS and kept in-frame rearrangements only. Not all clones are present; in checked studies, unresolved V genes account for under half, and no reason is known for the remainder. That table gives V, J and clone size, and the DNA gave D and trimming. The table for this sample lists about 150,000 clones; 85% to 90% of them were counted only once. The ten largest clonotypes hold around an eighth of the sample.

Overall study outcomes, separate from this receptor: The quantity of clinical and demographic metadata differed by source and by participant and was supplied without curation.

In Seattle, one collaborating source enrolled patients while the infection was active and tracked those patients longitudinally over the course of disease. Whole blood was collected in K2EDTA tubes by collaborating institutions according to the institutions' own protocols. Collaborator samples were shipped for TCRbeta analysis as frozen whole blood, isolated PBMCs, or DNA extracted from either sample type. This clone was observed a single time. The antigen it recognizes is unknown. No much larger clone exists at a distance of one base, and base qualities are not known. According to the germline V gene, CDR1 reads SGHNT and CDR2 reads YENEEA. V gives up 7 bases and J gives up 6 bases, and the segment between their germline ends measures 9 bases. Taken from cysteine to phenylalanine, the CDR3 has 12 residues. Only the CDR3 portion is preserved as DNA: 36 bases, with reading frame beginning at the first base.

The chain is encoded by TRBV11-3 joined to TRBJ2-2, and TRBD1 may be the D gene, going by 6 matching bases. The material sequenced was peripheral blood. This sequence originates from a man younger than 30 with COVID-19, enrolled during active disease. Here the CDR3 is given as CASTTGSGELFF. The DNA reads TGTGCCAGCACCACAGGGTCCGGGGAGCTGTTTTTT.